These 26 T cell receptor beta chains were all obtained from the same sample, sequenced in a study of neoadjuvant anti-PD-1 for oral cavity cancer. Assay: immunoSEQ multiplex PCR; the TCRdb copy retains only in-frame clones and omits some. Seen here are over 11,000 clones, about 70% observed once, and the top ten hold approximately 2.1%. This specimen was PBMCs, taken before nivolumab (anti-PD-1) treatment. These receptors all stem from a person between 40 and 85 years old with oral cavity squamous cell carcinoma.

The genes are TRBV19 and TRBJ2-7; 9 nucleotides match TRBD1. The CDR3 contains 14 residues. Trimming took 5 bases from V and 9 from J; bases not matched to a gene: 11. Looked up from germline, CDR1 is LNHDA and CDR2 is SQIVND (reference sequence). The CDR3 reads CASSAGQGSVGQYF. CDR3 nucleotide sequence: TGTGCCAGTAGTGCTGGACAGGGGTCGGTGGGGCAGTACTTC.

V is TRBV27 and J is TRBJ2-1, with TRBD2 as a possible D gene (7 bases). This CDR3 region has 15 residues. From germline, CDR1 is MNHEY and CDR2 SMNVEV (reference sequence). Trimming cost V 5 bases and J 9 bases, with 20 bases left between them. CDR3 nucleotides: TGTGCCAGCAGTCCGGGGGGCAGTCTGCGGGGTGAGCAGTTCTTC. This sequence encodes CASSPGGSLRGEQFF.

In its sample, this clone was seen once. The chain uses TRBV14 and TRBJ1-6; D unclear. CDR1 is SGHDN and CDR2 is FVKESK in the germline V gene. The CDR3 consists of 15 residues. The V end was cut by 0 bases, the J end by 9 bases, with 12 bases between. This CDR3 reads CASSQDERVVSPLHF. The CDR3 DNA reads TGTGCCAGCAGCCAAGATGAGAGGGTAGTTTCACCCCTCCACTTT. The full variable domain, rest sourced from reference TRBV14 and TRBJ1-6, is EAGVTQFPSHSVIEKGQTVTLRCDPISGHDNLYWYRRVMGKEIKFLLHFVKESKQDESGMPNNRFLAERTGGTYSTLKVQPAELEDSGVYFCASSQDERVVSPLHFGNGTRLTVT.

This sequence joins TRBV13 and TRBJ2-1; 13 bases line up with TRBD2. Germline V gene lookup returns CDR1 PRHDT and CDR2 FYEKMQ (reference sequence). J lost 9 bases, V lost 7 bases, and 9 bases had no gene match. CDR3 length equals 15 residues. The CDR3 loop is CASTVRTSGRGEQFF. CDR3 DNA sequence: TGTGCCAGCACCGTTAGGACTAGCGGGAGAGGTGAGCAGTTCTTC.

The chain joins TRBV6-1 to TRBJ1-5; D is perhaps TRBD1 (6 bases). V lost 8 bases, J lost 3 bases, and 14 bases lay in between. Germline CDR1 and CDR2: MNHNS and SASEGT. The CDR3 length is 14 residues. CDR3 protein: CASREGGYNQPQHF. The CDR3 DNA is TGTGCCAGCCGGGAGGGGGGTTACAATCAGCCCCAGCATTTT.

The chain couples TRBV13 to TRBJ1-2; 7 nucleotides line up with TRBD1. Germline V gene lookup returns CDR1 PRHDT and CDR2 FYEKMQ (reference sequence). Trimming took 3 bases from V and 7 from J; bases not matched to a gene: 5. The CDR3 extends over 13 amino acids. The CDR3: CASSFRQGGGYTF. CDR3 in DNA: TGTGCCAGCAGCTTCCGACAGGGAGGTGGCTACACCTTC.

This clone came up a few times. This chain connects TRBV6-4 to TRBJ1-1, with D possibly being TRBD1 (5 bases). Germline V gives CDR1 MRHNA, CDR2 SNTAGT. V was shortened by 0 bases and J by 7 bases, with 18 bases between the two germline ends. This CDR3 is 16 amino acids long. The CDR3 is CASSDSVARGRGEAFF. The CDR3 region has the DNA TGTGCCAGCAGTGACTCTGTGGCTAGGGGACGTGGTGAAGCTTTCTTT.

The chain combines TRBV27 with TRBJ1-2; D is ambiguous. Per germline, CDR1 MNHEY and CDR2 SMNVEV (reference sequence). V was trimmed by 8 bases and J by 2 bases, leaving 12 bases between them. This CDR3 is 13 amino acids long. The CDR3: CASSKARNYGYTF. In nucleotides, the CDR3 is TGTGCCAGCTCGAAAGCCAGGAACTATGGCTACACCTTC.

This clone was counted a few times. The CDR3: CASSSSGHNEQFF. The CDR3 coding sequence is TGTGCCAGCAGTTCGAGCGGGCACAATGAGCAGTTCTTC. V is TRBV27 and J is TRBJ2-1; D is perhaps TRBD2 (6 bases). Germline CDR1 and CDR2: MNHEY and SMNVEV (reference sequence). Trimming took 4 bases from V and 5 from J, leaving 9 bases between them. The CDR3 loop spans 13 amino acids.

The J gene is TRBJ1-4, the V gene TRBV4-2, with 8 bases matching TRBD1. CDR1 is LGHNA, CDR2 YNFKEQ, per germline. The trim removed 1 base at V and 8 bases at J, leaving 9 bases unmatched. The CDR3 totals 16 residues. In nucleotides, the CDR3 is TGTGCCAGCAGCCAAGTTTCAGACAGGGGTCGGGAAAAACTGTTTTTT. Translated, it gives CASSQVSDRGREKLFF.

This chain joins TRBV27 and TRBJ1-5, with D uncertain. V lost 5 bases to trimming and J lost 0 bases, with 11 bases between them. The CDR3 sequence is 15 residues long. Germline V gene sequence: CDR1 MNHEY, CDR2 SMNVEV (reference sequence). The DNA of the CDR3 is TGTGCCAGCAGTGCCCGCTTGGATAGCAATCAGCCCCAGCATTTT. Amino acids: CASSARLDSNQPQHF.

This chain's CDR3 is CASSSVGTSVSGELFF. CDR3 in DNA: TGTGCCAGCAGTTCCGTGGGGACTAGCGTGTCCGGGGAGCTGTTTTTT. This chain uses TRBV27 with TRBJ2-2, with 10 nucleotides matching TRBD2. Trimming took 4 bases from V and 6 from J; bases not matched to a gene: 8. Germline V gene sequence: CDR1 MNHEY, CDR2 SMNVEV (reference sequence). The length of the CDR3 is 16 residues.

CDR3 sequence: CASSYNDNQPQHF. CDR3 nucleotide sequence: TGCGCCAGCAGTTATAACGACAATCAGCCCCAGCATTTT. This chain uses TRBV10-2 with TRBJ1-5; D uncertain. CDR1 WSHSY and CDR2 SAAADI come from the germline V gene. The CDR3 length is 13 residues. The germline V and J ends were trimmed by 5 bases and 3 bases, with 8 bases remaining between them.

The chain recombines TRBV19 with TRBJ2-3; a weak D match, TRBD2 (5 bases). This CDR3 is 16 amino acids long. Germline V gene lookup returns CDR1 LNHDA and CDR2 SQIVND (reference sequence). Trimming removed 5 bases from V and 6 bases from J, with 21 bases in between. CDR3 DNA: TGTGCCAGTAGTCCGTCTTGGACTGGCGGTAGGGATACGCAGTATTTT. Residues: CASSPSWTGGRDTQYF.

The CDR3 reads CASSPMGGIRSEAFF. The DNA for the CDR3 is TGTGCCAGCAGCCCCATGGGGGGTATAAGGAGTGAAGCTTTCTTT. The chain is built from TRBV4-2 and TRBJ1-1, with a tentative D call TRBD1 (5 bases). Germline CDR1 reads LGHNA; CDR2 reads YNFKEQ. CDR3 length: 15 residues. Between the trimmed V and J ends, which lost 4 bases and 7 bases, there was a span of 19 bases.

The chain has TRBV6-1 and TRBJ1-5; D gene unclear. The germline gives CDR1 MNHNS, CDR2 SASEGT. The V gene lost 1 base and the J gene lost 5 bases, with 6 bases spanning the gap. This CDR3 is built from 13 residues. The CDR3 bases are TGTGCCAGCAGTGAAGTTTTCGATCAGCCCCAGCATTTT. This sequence encodes CASSEVFDQPQHF.

This chain links TRBV30 with TRBJ1-1, with a weak D call TRBD1 (5 bases). The CDR3 is 13 amino acids. V lost 3 bases and J lost 2, with 10 bases in between. Looked up from germline, CDR1 is GTSNPN and CDR2 is SVGIG (reference sequence). As DNA, the CDR3 is TGTGCCTGGAGAAAGGGACCAAACACTGAAGCTTTCTTT. Translating it yields CAWRKGPNTEAFF.

The count of this clone is one. The chain employs TRBV5-6 and TRBJ1-1; D perhaps matches TRBD1 (5 bases). The CDR3 is 12 amino acids. CDR1 is SGHDT and CDR2 is YYEEEE in the germline V gene. The germline V and J ends were trimmed by 0 bases and 11 bases, with 11 bases remaining between them. The chain's CDR3 is CASSLGGAGAFF. CDR3 coding DNA: TGTGCCAGCAGCTTGGGGGGCGCGGGGGCTTTCTTT.

This chain connects TRBV29-1 to TRBJ2-2; D is unresolved. The CDR3 is made up of 13 amino acids. Germline loops: CDR1 SQVTM, CDR2 ANQGSEA. The V gene lost 5 bases and the J gene lost 0 bases, with 7 bases spanning the gap. CDR3 amino acids: CSVKGPNTGELFF. The CDR3 nucleotides are TGCAGCGTTAAAGGGCCGAACACCGGGGAGCTGTTTTTT.

The chain combines TRBV5-6 with TRBJ2-3; D unclear. V lost 0 bases, J lost 1 base, and 6 bases lay in between. This CDR3 region has 14 residues. Germline values: CDR1 SGHDT, CDR2 YYEEEE. CDR3 in DNA: TGTGCCAGCAGCTTGGACTTGCGCACAGATACGCAGTATTTT. It yields the protein CASSLDLRTDTQYF.

This clone was counted between two and nine times. This sequence joins TRBV11-2 and TRBJ1-6; the match to TRBD1 covers 7 bases. The trim removed 2 bases at V and 0 bases at J, leaving 4 bases unmatched. Per germline, CDR1 SGHAT and CDR2 FQNNGV. The CDR3 length is 17 residues. CDR3: CASSLLGQSSYNSPLHF. CDR3 in DNA: TGTGCCAGCAGCTTATTGGGACAGAGCTCCTATAATTCACCCCTCCACTTT.

The sample holds one count of this clone. This chain links TRBV15 with TRBJ2-7, with TRBD1 matching 7 bases. CDR1 is LNHNV and CDR2 is YYDKDF in the germline V gene (reference sequence). V gave up 5 bases and J gave up 4 bases; unmatched junction bases: 5. The length of the CDR3 is 13 residues. The CDR3 reads CATSRNRGYEQYF. As DNA, the CDR3 is TGTGCCACCAGCCGAAACAGGGGATACGAGCAGTACTTC.

The chain joins TRBV19 to TRBJ2-7; a weak D match, TRBD1 (6 bases). This CDR3 has 14 residues. The V gene lost 5 bases and the J gene lost 4 bases, with 15 bases spanning the gap. Germline V CDR1 and CDR2: LNHDA, SQIVND (reference sequence). Here the CDR3 DNA reads TGTGCCAGTAGTCACCCGGACAGAAAATACGAGCAGTACTTC. As protein: CASSHPDRKYEQYF.

This chain uses TRBV28 with TRBJ2-7; 7 positions match TRBD2. With V trimmed by 3 bases and J by 2 bases, 10 bases remained unmatched. CDR1 MDHEN and CDR2 SYDVKM come from the germline V gene. The CDR3 runs 16 residues. CDR3 nucleotide sequence: TGTGCCAGCAGTTTGGGGGGACTAATCAGCCCCTACGAGCAGTACTTC. This encodes CASSLGGLISPYEQYF.

V is TRBV14 and J is TRBJ1-2; D not certain. CDR1 SGHDN and CDR2 FVKESK come from the germline V gene. The germline V and J ends were trimmed by 0 bases and 3 bases, with 5 bases remaining between them. The CDR3 runs to 13 residues. CDR3 coding DNA: TGTGCCAGCAGCCAAGACGGGTACTATGGCTACACCTTC. Its protein product is CASSQDGYYGYTF.

The V and J genes are TRBV2 and TRBJ2-3; D is ambiguous. Trimming cost V 6 bases and J 2 bases, with 12 bases left between them. Germline V lookup: CDR1 SNHLY, CDR2 FYNNEI. The CDR3 extends over 14 amino acids. The CDR3 loop is CASSYSVPTDTQYF. The CDR3 DNA reads as TGTGCCAGCAGCTACAGCGTTCCCACAGATACGCAGTATTTT.